The clone carrying this T cell receptor (beta chain) was recorded many times. What it binds is unknown. The sample originates from a study of early T cells in non-severe SARS-CoV-2 infection. Study-level background: Sequencing was performed on bulk RNA from unsorted whole blood, leaving chains unpaired.

The germline V gene encodes CDR1 MDHEN and CDR2 SYDVKM. V lost 5 bases to trimming and J lost 6 bases, with 16 bases between them. This CDR3 contains 14 residues. Study results and limitations: Missing private and CD4 specificities, VDJdb matching favored anti-spike CD8 responses.

Individually, cDNA molecules had unique molecular identifiers attached to them. One entry per CDR3 protein results from TCRdb running MiXCR on the 5' RACE reads. Among 51,000 or so distinct CDR3 sequences, approximately 11% were seen once, and the ten largest hold under 15%. The sample was whole blood. The V call is TRBV28, the J call TRBJ1-1, with D possibly being TRBD1 (6 bases). The receptor was isolated from an adult who was a healthcare worker with PCR-confirmed SARS-CoV-2 infection or an uninfected control (not recorded which). Here the CDR3 reads CASSVYRVGPEAFF. For the CDR3, the DNA is TGTGCCAGCAGTGTCTACAGGGTAGGGCCTGAAGCTTTCTTT.